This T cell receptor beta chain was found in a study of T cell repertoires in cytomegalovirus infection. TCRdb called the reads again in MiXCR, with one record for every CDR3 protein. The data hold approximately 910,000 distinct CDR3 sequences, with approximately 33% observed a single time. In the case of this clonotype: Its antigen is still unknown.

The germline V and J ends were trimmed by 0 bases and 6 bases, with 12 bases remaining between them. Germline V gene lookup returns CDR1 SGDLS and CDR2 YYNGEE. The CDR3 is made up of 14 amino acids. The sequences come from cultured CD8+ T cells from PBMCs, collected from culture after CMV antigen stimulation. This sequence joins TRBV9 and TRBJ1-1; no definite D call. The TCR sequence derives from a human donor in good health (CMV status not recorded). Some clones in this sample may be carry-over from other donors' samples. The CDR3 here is CASSVGPGTAEAFF. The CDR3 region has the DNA TGTGCCAGCAGCGTAGGACCGGGAACGGCTGAAGCTTTCTTT.